Following are 8 T cell receptor beta chains from one sample sequenced in a study of T cell responses to AZD1222 COVID-19 vaccine. Sequenced by immunoSEQ multiplex PCR; TCRdb stores in-frame clones only, minus some. Altogether 100,000 to 150,000 clones are present, 93% being singletons, with the ten largest covering roughly 5.6%. The sequences come from peripheral blood, collected on day 0 of AZD1222 vaccination. All receptors derive from an adult in good health.

This chain links TRBV5-4 with TRBJ1-4; 10 nucleotides match TRBD1. The germline V gene encodes CDR1 SGHNT and CDR2 YYREEE (reference sequence). The CDR3 consists of 19 residues. Unmatched junction bases numbered 22, after V lost 10 bases and J lost 4 bases. The chain's CDR3 is CAPSLRDRGPQTYNEKLFF. CDR3 sequence (DNA): TGTGCCCCCAGCTTGCGCGACAGGGGGCCCCAGACGTATAATGAAAAACTGTTTTTT.

About this clone: At one end, the junction sequence differs from germline, possibly due to a read error. This chain connects TRBV30 to TRBJ1-2; D call uncertain. The V gene's germline CDR1 is GTSNPN and CDR2 SVGIG (reference sequence). This CDR3 is built from 11 residues. CDR3 protein: CAWKSAGVWVF. DNA for the CDR3: TGTGCCTGGAAATCGGCTGGGGTCTGGGTCTTC.

The chain uses TRBV2 and TRBJ2-5, with TRBD1 identical over 8 bases. The CDR3 is 14 residues long. V lost 4 bases to trimming and J lost 5 bases; unmatched junction nucleotides: 6. Germline lookup yields CDR1 SNHLY and CDR2 FYNNEI. The chain's CDR3 is CASSVWTGKETQYF. The CDR3, as DNA: TGTGCCAGCAGTGTTTGGACAGGGAAGGAGACCCAGTACTTC. Full variable domain (remainder filled in from reference TRBV2 and TRBJ2-5): EPEVTQTPSHQVTQMGQEVILRCVPISNHLYFYWYRQILGQKVEFLVSFYNNEISEKSEIFDDQFSVERPDGSNFTLKIRSTKLEDSAMYFCASSVWTGKETQYFGPGTRLLVL.

There are a few counts of this clone. This rearrangement joins TRBV21-1 to TRBJ2-7; the table's D gene call, TRBD2, was not cross checked with the DNA. TRBV21-1 is a pseudogene segment. The CDR3 spans 15 residues. The CDR3 loop is CASTPTGLVIYEQYF. The CDR3 DNA sequence: TGTGCCAGCACCCCTACGGGGTTAGTTATCTACGAGCAGTACTTC.

This clone was picked up one time. The CDR3 nucleotides are TGTGCCAGCAGCCAAGGCGCAGGGGAAGCTTTCTTT. Protein: CASSQGAGEAFF. The rearrangement links TRBV11-2 to TRBJ1-1; possibly TRBD1 for D (5 bases). Trimming took 5 bases from V and 8 from J, leaving 12 bases between them. The CDR3 consists of 12 residues. Per the germline V gene, CDR1 is SGHAT and CDR2 is FQNNGV.

V gene TRBV7-3 combines with J gene TRBJ2-3, with 9 positions matching TRBD1. CDR1 and CDR2 (germline): SGHTA, FQGTGA. CDR3 length equals 15 residues. After removal of 2 bases from V and 3 bases from J, the junction contained 3 bases not matched to a gene. CDR3 sequence: CASSLGDRVTDTQYF. The CDR3 DNA sequence: TGTGCCAGCAGCTTAGGGGACAGGGTAACAGATACGCAGTATTTT.

This clone has just one count. This chain links TRBV2 with TRBJ2-7; D is unresolved. Germline V gene sequence: CDR1 SNHLY, CDR2 FYNNEI. Trimming removed 4 bases from V and 4 bases from J, with 20 bases in between. The CDR3 consists of 16 residues. CDR3 sequence reads: CASSGLVRSRVYEQYF. The CDR3 region has the DNA TGTGCCAGCAGTGGCCTCGTCAGGTCCCGTGTTTACGAGCAGTACTTC.

The V gene is TRBV5-6, the J gene TRBJ1-2; no clear D gene. The CDR3 has 13 residues. Per germline, CDR1 SGHDT and CDR2 YYEEEE. The V end lost 0 bases, the J end lost 2 bases, and 5 bases lay between the germline ends. The chain's CDR3 is CASSLDQNYGYTF. DNA for the CDR3: TGTGCCAGCAGCTTGGATCAGAACTATGGCTACACCTTC.